This T cell receptor beta chain was retrieved from a study of human T cells and chemical hapten exposure. Trimming took off 1 base at V and 4 bases at J, with 10 bases between the two ends. CDR1 is MGHDK, CDR2 SYGVNS, per germline. The CDR3 contains 15 residues. Time point in this sample: pre-sensitization, week 0. As for treatment: therapeutic diphenylcyclopropenone sensitization with weekly scalp DPC. This clonotype came up a few times. MiXCR, applied by TCRdb to the RACE reads, yields one record per CDR3 protein. Of 150,000 to 200,000 distinct CDR3 sequences in the sample, roughly 30% are singletons; the top ten hold approximately 3%.

The sequencing here drew on whole blood, taken in connection with sensitization to the hapten diphenylcyclopropenone (DPC). The origin of this receptor is a woman under 40 with alopecia areata. Some clones in this sample may be carry-over from other donors' samples. The rearrangement links TRBV25-1 to TRBJ2-2, with D tentatively TRBD2 (5 bases). CDR3 nucleotide sequence: TGTGCCAGCAGTGAATTAGGACGGGGCACCGGGGAGCTGTTTTTT. Translated: CASSELGRGTGELFF. The variable domain in full, with the rest retrieved from reference TRBV25-1 and TRBJ2-2, is EADIYQTPRYLVIGTGKKITLECSQTMGHDKMYWYQQDPGMELHLIHYSYGVNSTEKGDLSSESTVSRIRTEHFPLTLESARPSHTSQYLCASSELGRGTGELFFGEGSRLTVL.